The T cell receptor (beta chain) under discussion was sequenced for a study of T cell responses to AZD1222 COVID-19 vaccine. Study-wide points: The donor cohort was predominantly white British with a female majority, and clonal diversity may have been underestimated. Seropositive status at baseline applied to only five to seven AZD1222 recipients.

Profiling relied on immunoSEQ multiplex PCR, and the TCRdb table lists in-frame clones only, not all of them. Of around 150,000 clones listed, more than 80% are singletons. Germline-derived CDR1 and CDR2 are MNHEY and SVGAGI. This CDR3 comprises 14 residues. V was shortened by 2 bases and J by 0 bases, with 8 bases between the two germline ends. There are a few counts of this clone. Its antigen remains unknown. The sequences come from peripheral blood, collected 28 days after the second AZD1222 dose. The genes are TRBV6-5 and TRBJ2-7; D is perhaps TRBD1 (5 bases). The sequence was collected from an adult who received the AZD1222 COVID-19 vaccine. Here the CDR3 DNA reads TGTGCCAGCAGTTACGCTGACAGCTCCTACGAGCAGTACTTC. Translated, it gives CASSYADSSYEQYF.